This TCR beta chain was sequenced for a study of spatial heterogeneity in lung cancer. Described time point: blood at routine non-recurrence follow-up after resection. TCRdb re-called the 5' RACE reads with MiXCR, one entry per CDR3 protein. The table shows about 43,000 distinct CDR3 sequences, with approximately 22% occurring only once. This clonotype was found many times. The CDR3 covers 16 residues. CDR1 MDHEN and CDR2 SYDVKM come from the germline V gene. Deletions cut 4 bases from V and 4 bases from J, with 19 bases between. Specimen: PBMCs, collected at follow-up. The source of this sequence is a female donor with early-stage non-small cell lung cancer. The chain employs TRBV28 and TRBJ2-5, with a weak D call TRBD2 (6 bases). As DNA, the CDR3 is TGTGCCAGCAGTTATCCGGTTGGGCAGGGAGGAGAGACCCAGTACTTC. Amino acid sequence: CASSYPVGQGGETQYF.